This is a list of T cell receptor beta chains from one sample in a study of T cells after yellow fever vaccination. TCRdb independently ran MiXCR on the 5' RACE reads; one entry per CDR3 protein. This sample has 500,000 to 550,000 distinct CDR3 sequences, with roughly a fifth found just once. Sequences were derived from PBMCs, sampled around 3 weeks after the first yellow fever vaccination. The receptors were gathered from a man aged 18 to 29 who received the YFV17D yellow fever vaccine. Each CDR3 is given with its conserved first and last residue. For some rows the clone size is stated as once, few or many, or as a class when expanded; others skip it.

J: TRBJ1-5; size: few; V: TRBV5-1; CDR3: CASSLLGGAQPQHF
J: TRBJ2-2; size: -; V: TRBV11-2; CDR3: CASSFYTPGQGYTGELFF
J: TRBJ2-1; size: -; V: TRBV7-2; CDR3: CASSPPGTISWSQFF
J: TRBJ1-1; size: -; V: TRBV18; CDR3: CASSPTGPRSEAFF
J: TRBJ2-2; size: -; V: TRBV7-9; CDR3: CASTLGQGRAGELFF
J: TRBJ2-5; size: -; V: TRBV27; CDR3: CASSFSHRAGETQYF
J: TRBJ1-1; size: -; V: TRBV15; CDR3: CATSRAGGTEAFF
J: TRBJ2-3; size: few; V: TRBV20-1; CDR3: CSATGGRSDTQYF
J: TRBJ1-4; size: -; V: TRBV4-3; CDR3: CASSLGVREKLFF
J: TRBJ2-1; size: -; V: TRBV6-1; CDR3: CASTPINNEQFF
J: TRBJ1-5; size: -; V: TRBV9; CDR3: CASSVDSTVNQPQHF
J: TRBJ1-4; size: -; V: TRBV5-6; CDR3: CASSLAGGINEKLFF
J: TRBJ1-1; size: -; V: TRBV6-2/TRBV6-3; CDR3: CASLKDRGQAFF
J: TRBJ1-1; size: -; V: TRBV29-1; CDR3: CSVEDLGVAFF
J: TRBJ2-1; size: many; V: TRBV6-5; CDR3: CASTERGETDYNEQFF
J: TRBJ2-3; size: many; V: TRBV12-3/TRBV12-4; CDR3: CASSVTGTRPGNTQYF
J: TRBJ2-3; size: -; V: TRBV7-7; CDR3: CASSLGTGVGDTQYF
J: TRBJ2-1; size: few; V: TRBV28; CDR3: CASRGVEGSSYNEQFF
J: TRBJ1-2; size: few; V: TRBV7-2; CDR3: CASSLGDREGYGYTF
J: TRBJ2-3; size: -; V: TRBV5-1; CDR3: CASTTTGDTDTQYF
J: TRBJ2-6; size: few; V: TRBV27; CDR3: CASSLKGVSGTFSGANVLTF
J: TRBJ1-5; size: few; V: TRBV6-1; CDR3: CASSTGQNQPQHF
J: TRBJ1-1; size: -; V: TRBV27; CDR3: CASSAAGTGEKAFF
J: TRBJ1-6; size: few; V: TRBV3-1; CDR3: CASSQNEGLTLHF
J: TRBJ2-1; size: -; V: TRBV20-1; CDR3: CSAKGQGLAGNNEQFF
J: TRBJ2-1; size: few; V: TRBV24-1; CDR3: CATSDERGTEQFF
J: TRBJ1-5; size: -; V: TRBV20-1; CDR3: CSAGGTGQPQHF
J: TRBJ2-2; size: few; V: TRBV7-2; CDR3: CASSWKQGIPGELFF
J: TRBJ2-3; size: many; V: TRBV6-5; CDR3: CASSFTGVPTDTQYF
J: TRBJ2-3; size: few; V: TRBV18; CDR3: CASSPEGLESTDTQYF
J: TRBJ1-2; size: few; V: TRBV4-2; CDR3: CASSLGRDHGYTF
J: TRBJ2-7; size: -; V: TRBV5-1; CDR3: CASSPLRGGTYEQYF
J: TRBJ2-3; size: few; V: TRBV29-1; CDR3: CSVDGGGNTDTQYF
J: TRBJ2-3; size: many; V: TRBV27; CDR3: CASSFGFTDTQYF
J: TRBJ2-6; size: -; V: TRBV28; CDR3: CASSLGGELRGANVLTF
J: TRBJ2-6; size: -; V: TRBV18; CDR3: CASATGTEAGANVLTF
J: TRBJ1-2; size: -; V: TRBV12-3/TRBV12-4; CDR3: CASSLIRPDTYTF
J: TRBJ1-5; size: -; V: TRBV7-2; CDR3: CASSLAFGLGNQPQHF
J: TRBJ1-2; size: few; V: TRBV15; CDR3: CATSSDRAYYGYTF
J: TRBJ2-7; size: few; V: TRBV9; CDR3: CASGGTDSYEQYF
J: TRBJ1-2; size: -; V: TRBV4-1; CDR3: CASSQDTQGLDYGYTF
J: TRBJ1-1; size: few; V: TRBV18; CDR3: CASSLDPFENRYTEAFF
J: TRBJ1-4; size: few; V: TRBV20-1; CDR3: CSAKSRGPEKLFF
J: TRBJ2-2; size: few; V: TRBV7-2; CDR3: CASSLVFTGLNTGELFF
J: TRBJ1-5; size: few; V: TRBV28; CDR3: CASTLNQGAVGNQPQHF
J: TRBJ1-6; size: -; V: TRBV21-1; CDR3: CASTRQANSPLHF
J: TRBJ1-4; size: -; V: TRBV28; CDR3: CASSLWGGGRVSEKLFF
J: TRBJ1-6; size: few; V: TRBV5-1; CDR3: CASSLGGQERSPLHF